A single sample gave rise to the 8 T cell receptor beta chains below, sequenced in a study of shared clonotypes between healthy human individuals. Generated by immunoSEQ multiplex PCR, the TCRdb table keeps only in-frame clones and is missing some. The sample shows more than 900,000 clones, around three quarters of them seen only once. Sample: memory CD4+ T cells from PBMCs. The subset here: CD45RA-negative fraction. Source of these receptors: a man younger than 35 in good health. Some clones in this sample may be carry-over from other donors' samples.

The V call is TRBV28, the J call TRBJ1-3; tentative D call: TRBD1 (5 bases). The CDR3 is 16 amino acids. V was cut by 5 bases and J by 2 bases, with 16 bases left in between. The germline V gene encodes CDR1 MDHEN and CDR2 SYDVKM. The chain's CDR3 is CASSPILGGAGNTIYF. CDR3 bases: TGTGCCAGCAGTCCCATTCTTGGAGGGGCTGGAAACACCATATATTTT.

This clone was recorded a few times. The V call is TRBV18, the J call TRBJ2-4, with D perhaps matching TRBD1 (6 bases). V was clipped by 0 bases and J by 8 bases, with 17 bases between them. CDR3 length: 16 amino acids. In germline, CDR1 is KGHSH, CDR2 LQKENI. CDR3 loop: CASSPPGYRVGDIQYF. Here the CDR3 DNA reads TGTGCCAGCTCACCACCGGGATACAGGGTTGGGGACATTCAGTACTTC.

Ten or more counts support this clone. The chain uses TRBV2 and TRBJ2-3; perhaps TRBD2 as D (6 bases). Per germline, CDR1 SNHLY and CDR2 FYNNEI. The V end lost 7 bases, the J end lost 0 bases, and 11 bases lay between the germline ends. The CDR3 sequence is 14 residues long. CDR3 sequence (DNA): TGTGCCAGCAATAGCGGACTTAGCACAGATACGCAGTATTTT. As protein: CASNSGLSTDTQYF.

The chain combines TRBV7-8 with TRBJ2-3; D might be TRBD1 or TRBD2, each matching 5 bases. Trimming shortened V by 8 bases and J by 1 base, and 16 bases separated the two germline ends. There are 15 residues in the CDR3. Germline CDR1 reads SGHVS; CDR2 reads FQNEAQ. CDR3 sequence reads: CASLTRDVGTDTQYF. For the CDR3, the DNA is TGTGCCAGCCTCACTAGGGACGTGGGCACAGATACGCAGTATTTT.

The rearrangement uses TRBV6-1 and TRBJ1-1; maybe TRBD1 (5 bases). Deletions cut 8 bases from V and 4 bases from J, with 17 bases between. The CDR3 runs 14 residues. The germline CDR1 and CDR2 sequences are MNHNS and SASEGT. As DNA, the CDR3 is TGTGCCAGCCGGCTGGGGGGAAAGGCCACTGAAGCTTTCTTT. Translation: CASRLGGKATEAFF.

The V and J genes are TRBV2 and TRBJ2-6; no clear D. Trimming removed 5 bases at V and 4 bases at J, with 18 bases between. Germline V gives CDR1 SNHLY, CDR2 FYNNEI. CDR3 length: 17 residues. The CDR3, as DNA: TGTGCCAGCAGTCGCGAAAGGCCTAGAACCGGGGCCAACGTCCTGACTTTC. It translates to CASSRERPRTGANVLTF.

V and J are TRBV5-1 and TRBJ1-1; D is uncertain. The CDR3 consists of 13 residues. Trimming removed 0 bases at V and 8 bases at J, with 11 bases between. CDR1 is SGHRS and CDR2 is YFSETQ in the germline V gene. The CDR3 here is CASSLAGRSEAFF. The CDR3 DNA reads TGCGCCAGCAGCTTGGCCGGCAGGTCAGAAGCTTTCTTT.

The chain uses TRBV27 and TRBJ2-5, with no clear D. The J call is in doubt because the DNA end fits TRBJ2-7 better. The CDR3 is 13 residues long. The germline V gene has CDR1 MNHEY and CDR2 SMNVEV (reference sequence). The CDR3 DNA follows: TGTGCCAGCAGTTCCCCTCCCGCCTACGAGCAGTACTTC. This sequence encodes CASSSPPAYEQYF.